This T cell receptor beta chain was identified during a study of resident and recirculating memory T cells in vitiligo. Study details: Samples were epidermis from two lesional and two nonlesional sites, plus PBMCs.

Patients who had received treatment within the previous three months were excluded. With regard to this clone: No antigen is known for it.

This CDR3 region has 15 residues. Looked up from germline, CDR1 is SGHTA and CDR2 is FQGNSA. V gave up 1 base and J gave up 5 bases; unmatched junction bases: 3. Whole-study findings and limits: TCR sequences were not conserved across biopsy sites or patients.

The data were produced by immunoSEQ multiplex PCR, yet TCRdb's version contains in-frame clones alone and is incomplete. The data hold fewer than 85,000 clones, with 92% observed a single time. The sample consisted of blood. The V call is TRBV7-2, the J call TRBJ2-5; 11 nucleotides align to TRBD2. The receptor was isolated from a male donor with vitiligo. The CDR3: CASSLGPSGRETQYF. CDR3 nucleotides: TGTGCCAGCAGCTTAGGGCCTAGCGGGAGGGAGACCCAGTACTTC.